What follows is one T cell receptor beta chain and its context. Its recognized antigen is unknown. The record has no base qualities; no much larger clone is one base away. The sample's treatment or condition label is to be understood as: some 20 received Ad26.COV2.S at low or high dose, single or two shots; a few received placebo; per-sample allocation not given. For vaccine and placebo recipients, the sequenced repertoires came from samples collected on day 63 after the first injection. Cohort 1b enrolled about 25 adults aged 18-55 years at a single site in Boston, USA, between 29 July and 7 August 2020. Ad26.COV2.S consisted of a replication-incompetent adenovirus type 26 vector by which a prefusion-stabilized SARS-CoV-2 spike protein from the original Wuhan strain was expressed. The immunoSEQ Assay was used to sequence TCRbeta CDR3 regions. After extraction, genomic DNA underwent amplification by bias-controlled multiplex PCR, followed by high-throughput sequencing. The original pipeline was this. To quantify the absolute abundance of each unique TCRbeta CDR3 region, sequences were collapsed and filtered. T cell fraction was estimated by normalizing TCRbeta template counts to usable DNA, with usable DNA measured through amplification of reference genes found in all nucleated cells. Repertoire TCRs were annotated as SARS-CoV-2-specific when V gene, CDR3 amino acid sequence and J gene were exactly matched to a known reactive TCR set. MIRA supplied the reference SARS-CoV-2 TCR set, which was filtered for enrichment in COVID-19-positive ImmuneCODE repertoires so that public or cross-reactive TCRs were removed. Based on the MIRA antigens, annotated TCRs were further analysed at the level of specific ORF or position within ORF. Breadth was defined as the number of annotated unique rearrangements divided by the total number of unique productive rearrangements, and depth was defined as the summed frequency of the annotated unique rearrangements. Group comparisons of TCR breadth used two-sided Wilcoxon rank-sum tests. The immuneACCESS repertoire file appears here via TCRdb, limited to in-frame rearrangements. These files lack a portion of the clones; in checked studies, under half of the deficit traces to unresolved V genes, and the cause of the others is not known. V and J calls and clone size are copied from that table; D and trimming were computed from the DNA. This sample comprises roughly 700,000 clones, roughly nine tenths of them detected only once. 1.5% of the sample belongs to the ten largest clones.

The sample is drawn from a study of Ad26.COV2.S vaccination and SARS-CoV-2 variants (dated by TCRdb to the early 2020s). For the wider study: Vaccine-arm donors were drawn from COV1001, a multicentre, randomized, double-blind, placebo-controlled phase I-IIa trial of Ad26.COV2.S in healthy adults. Ad26.COV2.S was given intramuscularly at 5x10^10 or 1x10^11 viral particles, as a single shot or as two shots 56 days apart. Sequencing of the TCRbeta repertoire served to evaluate the specificity and breadth of SARS-CoV-2-reactive T cell receptors following Ad26.COV2.S vaccination. A total of about 30 samples were included in the TCR-sequenced set, comprising roughly 19 Ad26.COV2.S vaccine recipients, 5 placebo recipients and 8 SARS-CoV-2 convalescent individuals. Trial participants were randomized into five groups of five: low-dose or high-dose Ad26.COV2.S given once or twice, or placebo on both occasions. Investigators did not know the trial group allocation while performing experiments and assessing outcomes. Points the paper makes about the study in general: Compared with placebo recipients, Ad26.COV2.S recipients showed higher spike-specific TCR breadth (P = 0.0014). The study was not powered for comparison of responses between vaccine doses or regimens. Comparable non-spike TCR breadth was observed between vaccine and placebo recipients, consistent with only spike being contained in the vaccine. After vaccination, spike-specific CD8+ and CD4+ T cell responses were reported to show substantial breadth. The authors noted that total T cell responses may have been underestimated by the TCR breadth and depth analyses.

CDR1 and CDR2 are read off the germline V gene (reference sequence) as LNHDA and SQIVND. Taken from cysteine to phenylalanine, the CDR3 has 15 residues. CDR3 DNA is the only sequence kept; it has 45 bases, read in frame from the first base. V ends up 1 base short and J 1 base short, with an unmatched junction base count of 3. The starting material was peripheral blood, obtained in a trial of Ad26.COV2.S vaccine versus placebo. The clonotype comes from a person aged 18-60 years who received the Ad26.COV2.S COVID-19 vaccine or a placebo. This receptor chain uses TRBV19 and TRBJ1-1; TRBD1 aligns with 7 central bases. DNA sequence: TGTGCCAGTAGTATAGGAGGGACAGCGAACACTGAAGCTTTCTTT. Its coded protein is CASSIGGTANTEAFF.